Below, 22 T cell receptor beta chains from the same sample are listed, as sequenced in a study of blood T cell repertoires in COVID-19. Libraries were prepared by immunoSEQ multiplex PCR; TCRdb keeps only in-frame clonotypes and omits some of them. Of 40,000 to 60,000 clones in the sample, about 86% are singletons; the top ten hold 4% to 5%. The sample taken for sequencing was peripheral blood. These TCRs come from a man older than 75 with active COVID-19.

This sequence joins TRBV7-2 and TRBJ2-7, with TRBD2 as a possible D gene (5 bases). The CDR3 sequence is 13 residues long. Per the germline V gene, CDR1 is SGHTA and CDR2 is FQGNSA. V dropped 0 bases and J dropped 7 bases, with 10 bases sitting between them. The CDR3: CASSLAGVGEQYF. CDR3 nucleotides: TGTGCCAGCAGCTTAGCGGGAGTGGGGGAGCAGTACTTC.

The rearrangement links TRBV5-8 to TRBJ2-5; D possibly corresponds to TRBD2 (6 bases). CDR3 length equals 13 residues. Between the trimmed V and J ends, which lost 4 bases and 4 bases, there was a span of 11 bases. Germline V CDR1 and CDR2: SGHTS, YDEGEE. For the CDR3, the DNA is TGTGCCAGCAGCCCGCGGGACTTAGAGACCCAGTACTTC. Translation: CASSPRDLETQYF.

The V gene is TRBV2, the J gene TRBJ1-5, with 10 positions matching TRBD1. With 2 bases clipped from V and 5 bases from J, the junction kept 9 bases outside the gene matches. The CDR3 contains 17 residues. Germline loops: CDR1 SNHLY, CDR2 FYNNEI. Here the CDR3 DNA reads TGTGCCAGCAGTGAAATGGGACAGGGGCTTTCGGATCAGCCCCAGCATTTT. It is translated as CASSEMGQGLSDQPQHF.

The chain couples TRBV7-9 to TRBJ2-7, with 9 nucleotides matching TRBD1. The CDR3 loop spans 13 amino acids. With V trimmed by 8 bases and J by 7 bases, 9 bases remained unmatched. CDR1 and CDR2 (germline): SEHNR, FQNEAQ (reference sequence). The CDR3 protein is CASWGQGPGEQYF. Written as DNA, the CDR3 is TGTGCCAGCTGGGGACAGGGTCCGGGGGAGCAGTACTTC.

Here the CDR3 reads CASSPGQNTEAFF. DNA of the CDR3: TGTGCCAGCAGCCCGGGACAGAACACTGAAGCTTTCTTT. J is TRBJ1-1 and V is TRBV28; possible D gene TRBD1, 6 bases. Trimming left V 6 bases short and J 1 base short, with 9 bases between. The CDR3 sequence is 13 residues long. Looked up from germline, CDR1 is MDHEN and CDR2 is SYDVKM.

This chain connects TRBV4-3 to TRBJ1-2; 7 nucleotides match TRBD1. The J segment lost 7 bases and the V segment lost 4 bases, leaving 18 bases of the junction unmatched. Germline CDR1 and CDR2: LGHNA and YSLEER. The CDR3 runs 17 residues. CDR3 nucleotide sequence: TGCGCCAGCAGCCGGAACCCTCGGGACAGCAGGGTTGGTGGCTACACCTTC. Amino acids: CASSRNPRDSRVGGYTF.

J is TRBJ2-1 and V is TRBV19; TRBD2 agrees at 7 bases. Looked up from germline, CDR1 is LNHDA and CDR2 is SQIVND (reference sequence). This CDR3 has 15 residues. V lost 2 bases and J lost 6; bases outside the gene matches: 7. CDR3 DNA sequence: TGTGCCAGTAGTATACAAGCTAGCGGAGGCAATGAGCAGTTCTTC. This codes for CASSIQASGGNEQFF.

J is TRBJ1-5 and V is TRBV19, with D hard to call. CDR3 length equals 17 residues. The V and J ends lost 3 bases and 1 base respectively, with 16 bases between them. CDR1 is LNHDA, CDR2 SQIVND, per germline (reference sequence). CDR3 sequence (DNA): TGTGCCAGTAGTATTCTTGAGGGCCTGGGGAGCAATCAGCCCCAGCATTTT. Translating gives CASSILEGLGSNQPQHF. Using reference TRBV19 and TRBJ1-5 for the parts outside the CDR3, the full variable domain is DGGITQSPKYLFRKEGQNVTLSCEQNLNHDAMYWYRQDPGQGLRLIYYSQIVNDFQKGDIAEGYSVSREKKESFPLTVTSAQKNPTAFYLCASSILEGLGSNQPQHFGDGTRLSIL.

The chain joins TRBV11-2 to TRBJ2-7; D not certain. The CDR3 spans 13 residues. Germline assignment: CDR1 SGHAT and CDR2 FQNNGV. Trimming shortened V by 5 bases and J by 5 bases, and 13 bases separated the two germline ends. The CDR3 spells CASSAGATDEQYF. CDR3 bases: TGTGCCAGCAGCGCCGGAGCGACCGACGAGCAGTACTTC.

The CDR3 DNA reads as TGTGCCAGTATTCCCGGGACAGGGACCGGCTACACCTTC. The encoded protein is CASIPGTGTGYTF. The chain joins TRBV19 to TRBJ1-2; TRBD1 matches 9 bases. CDR1 is LNHDA, CDR2 SQIVND, per germline (reference sequence). There are 13 residues in the CDR3. After removal of 7 bases from V and 8 bases from J, the junction contained 8 bases not matched to a gene.

The chain employs TRBV7-2 and TRBJ2-7; D gene unclear. V lost 4 bases to trimming and J lost 4 bases, with 8 bases between them. The CDR3 totals 12 residues. Germline V lookup: CDR1 SGHTA, CDR2 FQGNSA. The CDR3 protein is CASSSVSYEQYF. The CDR3 DNA sequence: TGTGCCAGCAGCTCGGTATCGTACGAGCAGTACTTC.

This clone has only one observation. This chain links TRBV11-2 with TRBJ2-2; TRBD1 matches 7 bases. Germline CDR1 and CDR2: SGHAT and FQNNGV. The CDR3 is 14 amino acids. The V and J ends lost 5 bases and 6 bases, in that order; junction bases with no gene match: 6. CDR3 DNA: TGTGCCAGCAGCCCACCTACAGGGGCCGGGGAGCTGTTTTTT. It yields the protein CASSPPTGAGELFF.

The chain recombines TRBV6-2 or TRBV6-3 with TRBJ2-5; 7 bases are shared with TRBD2. The CDR3 spans 15 residues. Per the germline V gene, CDR1 is MNHEY and CDR2 is SVGEGT. Trimming at V came to 0 bases and at J to 5 bases, leaving 6 bases not matched to a gene. The CDR3: CASSYSGGGRETQYF. The CDR3, as DNA: TGTGCCAGCAGTTACTCCGGGGGAGGGCGGGAGACCCAGTACTTC.

The V gene is TRBV23-1, the J gene TRBJ2-3; D not resolved. TRBV23-1 is an ORF, and what it does is uncertain. The CDR3 has 19 residues. Trimming removed 4 bases from V and 4 bases from J, with 27 bases in between. The CDR3 DNA reads TGCGCCAGCAGTCCCAGCGTATTCGGCGACTCTTCGAGTTCAGATACGCAGTATTTT. This encodes CASSPSVFGDSSSSDTQYF.

V usage is TRBV30 and J usage is TRBJ2-7, with a weak D call TRBD2 (6 bases). The CDR3 covers 14 residues. Germline lookup yields CDR1 GTSNPN and CDR2 SVGIG (reference sequence). Trimming stripped 1 base from V and 1 base from J, with 11 bases between. CDR3 DNA sequence: TGTGCCTGGAGTGGGGGCGGGACTTCCTACGAGCAGTACTTC. Its translation is CAWSGGGTSYEQYF.

The chain uses TRBV6-5 and TRBJ2-7, with 10 nucleotides matching TRBD2. Germline CDR1 and CDR2: MNHEY and SVGAGI. There are 15 residues in the CDR3. The J segment lost 3 bases and the V segment lost 7 bases, leaving 9 bases of the junction unmatched. In DNA form, the CDR3 reads TGTGCCAGCACCCTCCTAGCGGGAGAAAGCTACGAGCAGTACTTC. Translating it yields CASTLLAGESYEQYF.

This rearrangement joins TRBV30 to TRBJ2-3, with a weak D call TRBD1 (7 bases). Germline CDR1 GTSNPN, CDR2 SVGIG (reference sequence). CDR3 length: 14 amino acids. V was pared by 0 bases and J by 4 bases, with 11 bases between. CDR3 DNA sequence: TGTGCCTGGAGTGTGCAGGGGGGCGCAGATACGCAGTATTTT. This encodes CAWSVQGGADTQYF.

V gene TRBV6-5 combines with J gene TRBJ2-7, with unresolved D. Trimming removed 1 base at V and 1 base at J, with 11 bases between. Germline CDR1 is MNHEY and CDR2 is SVGAGI. The CDR3 has 15 amino acids. This CDR3 is CASSYLSGRSYEQYF. CDR3 bases: TGTGCCAGCAGTTACTTAAGTGGCAGGTCCTACGAGCAGTACTTC.

The chain has TRBV25-1 and TRBJ2-7; perhaps TRBD1 as D (5 bases). The CDR3 covers 14 residues. The germline CDR1 and CDR2 sequences are MGHDK and SYGVNS. Trimming took off 8 bases at V and 3 bases at J, with 17 bases between the two ends. DNA for the CDR3: TGTGCCAGCTCACACCAGGGAACTAACTACGAGCAGTACTTC. It encodes CASSHQGTNYEQYF.

This clone appeared a few times. This chain links TRBV7-6 with TRBJ2-7; TRBD2 matches at 8 bases. The CDR3 is 16 residues long. CDR1 and CDR2 (germline): SGHVS, FNYEAQ. Germline trimming cut 1 base from V and 5 bases from J; bases unmatched to any gene: 10. CDR3: CASSLGARAGDHEQYF. CDR3 DNA: TGTGCCAGCAGCTTAGGGGCGCGAGCGGGAGACCACGAGCAGTACTTC. Full variable domain (rest looked up from reference TRBV7-6 and TRBJ2-7): GAGVSQSPRYKVTKRGQDVALRCDPISGHVSLYWYRQALGQGPEFLTYFNYEAQQDKSGLPNDRFSAERPEGSISTLTIQRTEQRDSAMYRCASSLGARAGDHEQYFGPGTRLTVT.

The gene calls are TRBV14 and TRBJ2-6; 7 nucleotides match TRBD1. The germline gives CDR1 SGHDN, CDR2 FVKESK. Trimming at V came to 3 bases and at J to 0 bases, leaving 8 bases not matched to a gene. The CDR3 runs to 18 residues. The CDR3 coding sequence is TGTGCCAGCAGCCAGCAGGACAGGCTAAGCTCTGGGGCCAACGTCCTGACTTTC. Translation: CASSQQDRLSSGANVLTF.

The chain couples TRBV5-4 to TRBJ2-6; a possible D gene is TRBD2 (6 bases). Germline lookup yields CDR1 SGHNT and CDR2 YYREEE (reference sequence). The CDR3 runs 17 residues. Trimming left V 0 bases short and J 0 bases short, with 10 bases between. The CDR3 loop is CASSLVGGTSGANVLTF. The CDR3 bases are TGTGCCAGCAGCTTGGTGGGGGGTACCTCTGGGGCCAACGTCCTGACTTTC.